A selection of T cell receptor beta chains follows, all from one sample in a study of blood T cell repertoires in COVID-19. Clones were read by immunoSEQ multiplex PCR, and TCRdb kept only the in-frame ones, dropping some. The sample carries 40,000 or so clones, approximately 91% recorded once. The sample comprised peripheral blood. These receptors came from a man in his forties or fifties with active COVID-19. Both conserved end residues are trimmed from each CDR3. Size values are once, few and many counts, or a class for expanded clones, and some rows have none.

TRBV28,NA,TRBJ1-5,ASSSYSNQPQH
TRBV7-2,NA,TRBJ1-2,ASSKQGNGYT
TRBV7-9,NA,TRBJ1-2,ASSFRDSYGYT
TRBV5-4,NA,TRBJ2-5,ASSRDRGHETQY
TRBV11-3,NA,TRBJ2-1,ASSASGRGVDEQF
TRBV7-2,NA,TRBJ2-5,ASSWGDFGETQY
TRBV30,NA,TRBJ2-2,ACPGLAGELF
TRBV28,NA,TRBJ2-7,ASATGFPYEQY
TRBV9,NA,TRBJ2-2,ASSVESLRRTGELF
TRBV7-3,few,TRBJ2-1,ASSLSREQF
TRBV30,NA,TRBJ1-1,ACGQGNTEAF
TRBV4-3,once,TRBJ1-1,ASSREDRGNTEAF
TRBV5-1,once,TRBJ2-5,ASSERQGLETQY
TRBV10-1,NA,TRBJ1-1,ASSVHSPRGSTEAF
TRBV19,NA,TRBJ2-3,ASKSSGILDTQY